This record covers a single T cell receptor beta chain. The antigen it recognizes is unknown. Qualities for individual bases were not recorded, and no much larger clone is one base off. The data were taken from a study of cytomegalovirus exposure and HLA in healthy donors (dated by TCRdb to the late 2010s). For context, the study as a whole: According to a later analysis, the 120 or so validation repertoires were produced on the same platform as the 666 repertoires of the first cohort. A separate validation cohort of more than 100 different subjects was used in addition to the approximately 640-subject first cohort. The aim of the study was to test whether cataloging public T cell receptors could identify signatures of past pathogen exposure. To predict cytomegalovirus infection status, the study brought together high-throughput TCR immunosequencing, statistical association of individual TCRs with disease status, and machine learning. Study-wide findings and limitations: A later analysis found that TCRs clustered in the first cohort also tended to co-occur in the roughly 120 validation repertoires, with about 94% of cluster scores above 0. Cytomegalovirus status was reported to be diagnosed by the classifier with high specificity and sensitivity in both the original and validation cohorts. While some public TCRs were present in many individuals, most TCR sequences turned up only very rarely across donors. It was suggested by the authors that the approach could potentially be generalized to other disease states and immunological phenotypes. A total of fewer than 200 TCR beta chains were listed by the study as associated with cytomegalovirus. In vitro tests confirmed that three of the cytomegalovirus-associated TCR beta chains recognize cytomegalovirus antigens. The validation cohort had no HLA typing available for a later analysis, so co-occurrence within that cohort was assessed over all 110 or so repertoires.

Libraries were made using the immunoSEQ multiplex PCR assay. On the study's bioinformatics: A statistical classification framework was developed to diagnose cytomegalovirus status using the catalog of TCR beta chain sequences. The table comes from immuneACCESS by way of TCRdb, which keeps in-frame sequences with V and J called. Part of the clones is missing from these tables; in studies checked, under half for an unresolved V gene and the rest for unknown reasons. V, J and clone size were drawn from that table, and D and trimming were deduced from the DNA. This sample comprises approximately 300,000 clones, 87% of them detected only once. The biggest ten clones account for roughly 1.2% of the sample. CDR1 and CDR2 are read off the germline V gene as SGHVS and FQNEAQ. Reading from cysteine to phenylalanine, the CDR3 counts 16 amino acids. Only CDR3 DNA remains: 48 bases, in frame from the first base. Here V drops 4 bases and J drops 5 bases, and the junction holds 8 bases not matched to any gene.

Separate from the approximately 700-subject first cohort, the validation cohort of roughly 120 subjects was the group to which the donors belonged. Sequencing was done on a sample of PBMCs. This chain joins TRBV7-8 to TRBJ2-1; a stretch of 10 junction bases matches TRBD2. The receptor was derived from a woman in her 30s in good health and CMV-seropositive. The DNA sequence is given as TGTGCCAGCAGCTACAGAAGCGGGGGGGCCAACAATGAGCAGTTCTTC. This gives the protein CASSYRSGGANNEQFF.